The 21 T cell receptor beta chains given below trace back to one sample, sequenced in a study of Ad26.COV2.S vaccination and SARS-CoV-2 variants. The treatment is: some 19 received Ad26.COV2.S at low or high dose, single or two shots; five or six received placebo; per-sample allocation not given. Following the first vaccine or placebo injection, samples were taken on day 63. TCRdb's copy holds only in-frame clones and misses some; the assay was immunoSEQ multiplex PCR. The sample contains fewer than 800,000 clones, about 90% of which appear only once. The sequencing here drew on peripheral blood, taken in a trial of Ad26.COV2.S vaccine versus placebo. All receptors derive from a person aged 18-60 years who received the Ad26.COV2.S COVID-19 vaccine or a placebo.

This chain links TRBV30 with TRBJ2-7, with D maybe TRBD1 (5 bases). This CDR3 is 13 amino acids long. V lost 5 bases and J lost 2, with 13 bases in between. Germline V gene data show CDR1 as GTSNPN and CDR2 as SVGIG (reference sequence). CDR3 nucleotides: TGTGCCTGGGTCTCGACAGTTACCTACGAGCAGTACTTC. Translating gives CAWVSTVTYEQYF. Full variable domain (rest looked up from reference TRBV30 and TRBJ2-7): SQTIHQWPATLVQPVGSPLSLECTVEGTSNPNLYWYRQAAGRGLQLLFYSVGIGQISSEVPQNLSASRPQDRQFILSSKKLLLSDSGFYLCAWVSTVTYEQYFGPGTRLTVT.

The V gene is TRBV20-1, the J gene TRBJ2-5; D remains unclear. The germline V and J ends were trimmed by 6 bases and 7 bases, with 12 bases remaining between them. CDR1 is DFQATT and CDR2 is SNEGSKA in the germline V gene (reference sequence). The CDR3 consists of 11 residues. The CDR3 reads CSATAARTQYF. CDR3 DNA sequence: TGCAGTGCCACTGCCGCCCGGACCCAGTACTTC.

This clone appeared a few times. This chain uses TRBV30 with TRBJ2-7; maybe TRBD2 (5 bases). From germline, CDR1 is GTSNPN and CDR2 SVGIG (reference sequence). The V end lost 5 bases, the J end lost 5 bases, and 16 bases lay between the germline ends. The CDR3 sequence is 13 residues long. CDR3: CAWEGPIRNEQYF. CDR3 DNA: TGTGCCTGGGAGGGCCCTATTCGGAACGAGCAGTACTTC.

The chain recombines TRBV5-8 with TRBJ2-5; possible D gene TRBD1, 6 bases. Germline loops: CDR1 SGHTS, CDR2 YDEGEE. This CDR3 is 13 amino acids long. V lost 2 bases, J lost 5 bases, and 10 bases lay in between. The chain's CDR3 is CASSFQGWETQYF. The CDR3 DNA sequence: TGTGCCAGCAGCTTCCAGGGGTGGGAGACCCAGTACTTC.

This chain links TRBV11-3 with TRBJ2-3; TRBD2 matches 10 bases. Germline CDR1 SGHNT, CDR2 YENEEA. The CDR3 spans 15 residues. Trimming at V came to 0 bases and at J to 7 bases, leaving 4 bases not matched to a gene. The CDR3 DNA sequence: TGTGCCAGCAGCTTAGATAGCGGGAGGAGCTATACGCAGTATTTT. Translating it yields CASSLDSGRSYTQYF.

As DNA, the CDR3 is TGTGCCAGCAGCGAGACTCGGTGGGAGCAGTACTTC. It encodes CASSETRWEQYF. V usage is TRBV7-2 and J usage is TRBJ2-7; D is ambiguous. The CDR3 covers 12 residues. V was cut by 5 bases and J by 7 bases, with 12 bases left in between. Germline V gene sequence: CDR1 SGHTA, CDR2 FQGNSA.

V gene TRBV4-1 combines with J gene TRBJ2-7; a possible D gene is TRBD1 (6 bases). The CDR3 consists of 14 residues. CDR1 and CDR2 from the germline V gene are MGHRA and YSYEKL. Trimming took 4 bases from V and 4 from J, leaving 14 bases between them. The CDR3 is CASSPGTPRYEQYF. The CDR3 DNA sequence: TGCGCCAGCAGCCCCGGGACACCCCGATACGAGCAGTACTTC.

The chain is built from TRBV5-1 and TRBJ2-7; TRBD2 matches at 9 bases. V was clipped by 4 bases and J by 5 bases; unmatched bases: 10. Per germline, CDR1 SGHRS and CDR2 YFSETQ. This CDR3 spans 15 amino acids. The CDR3 nucleotides read TGCGCCAGCAGCCCTCTCGCGGGGGGGCCCCACGAGCAGTACTTC. It yields the protein CASSPLAGGPHEQYF.

This clone is a singleton in its sample. The rearrangement joins TRBV3-1 (or the pseudogene TRBV3-2) to TRBJ1-2, with 8 bases identical to TRBD1. J gave up 7 bases and V 1 base, and 5 bases lay outside the gene matches. The CDR3 loop spans 14 amino acids. Germline CDR1 is LGHDT and CDR2 is YNNKEL (reference sequence). For the CDR3, the DNA is TGTGCCAGCAGCCAAGTCCGGACAGGGTTTGGCTACACCTTC. It is translated as CASSQVRTGFGYTF.

The V call is TRBV27, the J call TRBJ1-1; D not resolved. Germline assignment: CDR1 MNHEY and CDR2 SMNVEV (reference sequence). The CDR3 spans 17 residues. Between the trimmed V and J ends, which lost 6 bases and 0 bases, there was a span of 20 bases. This CDR3 reads CASRSLKISVLNTEAFF. CDR3 coding DNA: TGTGCCAGCAGGTCCCTCAAAATAAGTGTATTGAACACTGAAGCTTTCTTT.

The rearrangement joins TRBV6-5 to TRBJ1-2, with 9 bases lining up with TRBD1. Trimming removed 6 bases from V and 3 bases from J; junction bases left unmatched: 8. The CDR3 runs to 15 residues. CDR1 and CDR2 from the germline V gene are MNHEY and SVGAGI. In DNA form, the CDR3 reads TGTGCCAGCAGCCCCACTACAGGGGGCTACTATGGCTACACCTTC. Translating gives CASSPTTGGYYGYTF.

In its sample, this clone was seen a few times. The chain joins TRBV5-4 to TRBJ2-7, with a weak D call TRBD2 (5 bases). V shed 0 bases and J shed 3 bases, with 10 bases lying between them. This CDR3 region has 14 residues. CDR1 is SGHNT and CDR2 is YYREEE in the germline V gene (reference sequence). DNA of the CDR3: TGTGCCAGCAGCTTGGACCCGGGGAACTACGAGCAGTACTTC. Translating gives CASSLDPGNYEQYF.

In regard to this clone: At the DNA level, this CDR3 is encoded by other sequences in the same sample as well. The V and J genes are TRBV18 and TRBJ2-1; 13 nucleotides align to TRBD2. The CDR3 length is 15 residues. CDR1 and CDR2 from the germline V gene are KGHSH and LQKENI. Trimming took 3 bases from V and 5 from J; bases not matched to a gene: 1. CDR3 loop: CASSPGLAGDNEQFF. The CDR3 DNA sequence: TGTGCCAGCTCACCCGGACTAGCGGGGGACAATGAGCAGTTCTTC. The full variable domain, completed using reference TRBV18 and TRBJ2-1, is NAGVMQNPRHLVRRRGQEARLRCSPMKGHSHVYWYRQLPEEGLKFMVYLQKENIIDESGMPKERFSAEFPKEGPSILRIQQVVRGDSAAYFCASSPGLAGDNEQFFGPGTRLTVL.

The chain is built from TRBV18 and TRBJ2-5; 10 bases align to TRBD2. The germline V gene encodes CDR1 KGHSH and CDR2 LQKENI. V dropped 3 bases and J dropped 5; count of bases not matched to a gene: 6. There are 15 residues in the CDR3. In DNA, the CDR3 is TGTGCCAGCTCACCTGCCCTAGCGGGGGTGGAGACCCAGTACTTC. It translates to CASSPALAGVETQYF.

The rearrangement uses TRBV19 and TRBJ2-7, with D maybe TRBD2 (6 bases). The V gene's germline CDR1 is LNHDA and CDR2 SQIVND (reference sequence). The ends were cut back, 5 bases at V and 0 bases at J, with 14 bases in the middle. The CDR3 sequence is 15 residues long. The DNA of the CDR3 is TGTGCCAGTAGTCTGGGGGGAGACAGCTCCTACGAGCAGTACTTC. Protein: CASSLGGDSSYEQYF.

In its sample, this clone was seen once. The J gene is TRBJ1-4, the V gene TRBV11-2; D perhaps matches TRBD1 (5 bases). The CDR3 length is 15 residues. Trimming stripped 1 base from V and 4 bases from J, with 10 bases between. Germline-derived CDR1 and CDR2 are SGHAT and FQNNGV. CDR3 sequence (DNA): TGTGCCAGCAGCTTAGTGGGACTGATTAATGAAAAACTGTTTTTT. As protein: CASSLVGLINEKLFF.

The chain uses TRBV7-8 and TRBJ1-1; the D gene is possibly TRBD1 (5 bases). With 2 bases removed from V and 10 bases from J, the gap between germline ends came to 17 bases. The CDR3 extends over 14 amino acids. Germline lookup yields CDR1 SGHVS and CDR2 FQNEAQ. This chain's CDR3 is CASSLRGYGEGAFF. The CDR3 DNA reads as TGTGCCAGCAGCTTAAGGGGTTACGGGGAGGGAGCTTTCTTT.

The chain has TRBV2 and TRBJ1-5, with D perhaps matching TRBD1 (6 bases). V lost 4 bases and J 7 bases, leaving 11 bases between the germline ends. Germline V gene data show CDR1 as SNHLY and CDR2 as FYNNEI. This CDR3 comprises 13 residues. As DNA, the CDR3 is TGTGCCAGCAGTGCAGGGGCTAACCAGCCCCAGCATTTT. Protein product: CASSAGANQPQHF.

The rearrangement links TRBV6-5 to TRBJ2-3, with D possibly matching TRBD1 (5 bases). Looked up from germline, CDR1 is MNHEY and CDR2 is SVGAGI. The V end was cut by 5 bases, the J end by 9 bases, with 12 bases between. The CDR3 runs 12 residues. CDR3 bases: TGTGCCAGCAGTAGTGGCGCAGGGACGCAGTATTTT. Translating it yields CASSSGAGTQYF.

The CDR3 bases are TGTGCCTGGAGTGTGGGACAGGGTGATGAAAAACTGTTTTTT. Translated: CAWSVGQGDEKLFF. This chain connects TRBV30 to TRBJ1-4; 9 bases fit TRBD1. This CDR3 region has 14 residues. The junction had 2 bases not matched to a gene; V was cut back by 0 bases and J by 6 bases. The germline gives CDR1 GTSNPN, CDR2 SVGIG (reference sequence).

This chain links TRBV5-1 with TRBJ1-1; possible D gene TRBD1, 6 bases. Germline loops: CDR1 SGHRS, CDR2 YFSETQ. The ends were cut back, 3 bases at V and 3 bases at J, with 15 bases in the middle. The CDR3 contains 15 residues. CDR3 bases: TGCGCCAGCAGCTACACAGGGTTTCGGGACACTGAAGCTTTCTTT. Its protein product is CASSYTGFRDTEAFF.